This T cell receptor beta chain emerged from a study of blood T cell repertoires in COVID-19. Study information: Sample material is recorded as cDNA or gDNA derived from T cells, B-cell-depleted T cells, or PBMCs.

In the original processing: Using reference gene primer amplification, nucleated cell counts were estimated. The repertoire was sequenced with immunoSEQ multiplex PCR; TCRdb's copy has only in-frame clones and lacks some. V and J calls plus clone size are reproduced from that table; the DNA served to infer D and trimming. The repertoire holds 250,000 or so clones, about 88% seen once, with approximately 2% in the top ten. Material: peripheral blood. The source of this sequence is a young man with active or convalescent COVID-19.

In nucleotides, the CDR3 is TGTGCCAGCAGCGCCAGGGGAAGGAACACTGAAGCTTTCTTT. This codes for CASSARGRNTEAFF. This sequence joins TRBV9 and TRBJ1-1; tentative D call: TRBD1 (6 bases). The CDR3 is 14 residues long. Per germline, CDR1 SGDLS and CDR2 YYNGEE. V was trimmed by 3 bases and J by 1 base, leaving 10 bases between them.